This record looks at one TCR beta chain sequence and its context. The entry originates in a study of control samples from healthy donors and cancer patients. The CDR3 sequence is 15 residues long. V dropped 0 bases and J dropped 4; count of bases not matched to a gene: 5. Per germline, CDR1 SGDLS and CDR2 YYNGEE. Assay: immunoSEQ multiplex PCR; the TCRdb copy retains only in-frame clones and omits some. The data show around 130,000 clones, with roughly nine tenths seen just once and almost 40% held by the top ten. The origin of this receptor is a man over 45 in good health. This chain links TRBV9 with TRBJ2-7, with 9 bases that match TRBD1. Sequencing used blood. The CDR3 sequence is CASSVEGTGSYEQYF. As DNA, the CDR3 is TGTGCCAGCAGCGTAGAGGGGACAGGGTCATACGAGCAGTACTTC.